This entry lists 21 T cell receptor beta chains sequenced from one sample in a study of T cells in Graves' hyperthyroidism and ophthalmopathy. Template material for amplifying TCR beta CDR3 regions consisted of RNA transcripts. During a first-round RT-PCR of the TCR CDR3, the HTBI primer set was used. TCRdb re-called the multiplex PCR reads with MiXCR, one entry per CDR3 protein. The sample contains approximately 430,000 distinct CDR3 sequences, about 15% of which appear only once. Material for sequencing was blood. The source of these receptors is a woman in her late teens or twenties with Graves' hyperthyroidism.

There are many counts of this clonotype. V and J are TRBV5-6 and TRBJ2-6; D may be TRBD1 (5 bases). Germline CDR1 is SGHDT and CDR2 is YYEEEE. The V end was cut by 2 bases, the J end by 2 bases, with 14 bases between. This CDR3 spans 17 amino acids. The CDR3: CASSFGPLRAGANVLTF. The CDR3 DNA reads TGTGCCAGCAGCTTTGGCCCCCTCAGGGCTGGGGCCAACGTCCTGACTTTC.

There are many counts of this clonotype. V and J are TRBV3-1 and TRBJ2-3; tentatively, D is TRBD1 or TRBD2 (6 bases each). V was cut by 4 bases and J by 8 bases, with 25 bases left in between. Germline assignment: CDR1 LGHDT and CDR2 YNNKEL (reference sequence). The CDR3 spans 17 residues. CDR3 nucleotides: TGTGCCAGCAGCCTTGCCGGGACCAAGGGGGGAATAGGTACGCAGTATTTT. Translated, it gives CASSLAGTKGGIGTQYF.

The V call is TRBV7-2, the J call TRBJ2-3; D might be TRBD2 (5 bases). There are 19 residues in the CDR3. The V and J ends lost 1 base and 6 bases respectively, with 26 bases between them. The germline V gene has CDR1 SGHTA and CDR2 FQGNSA. CDR3 protein: CASSLGGTGRVGDGDTQYF. The CDR3 coding sequence is TGTGCCAGCAGCTTAGGGGGTACCGGGCGGGTCGGGGATGGGGATACGCAGTATTTT.

This clonotype was recorded at least ten times. This chain connects TRBV5-1 to TRBJ1-1; a possible D gene is TRBD1 (5 bases). Between the trimmed V and J ends, which lost 1 base and 1 base, there was a span of 11 bases. The germline V gene has CDR1 SGHRS and CDR2 YFSETQ. This CDR3 is built from 15 residues. The DNA of the CDR3 is TGCGCCAGCAGCTTGAGACAGACCCAGAACACTGAAGCTTTCTTT. Translating it yields CASSLRQTQNTEAFF.

This clonotype was seen only a few times. The chain joins TRBV6-1 to TRBJ1-2, with D possibly being TRBD1 (6 bases). The germline gives CDR1 MNHNS, CDR2 SASEGT. This CDR3 has 14 amino acids. The V end was cut by 7 bases, the J end by 3 bases, with 15 bases between. Written as DNA, the CDR3 is TGTGCCAGCACAGGGGTCTTTTTCCACTATGGCTACACCTTC. As protein: CASTGVFFHYGYTF.

This clonotype was picked up many times. This rearrangement joins TRBV27 to TRBJ1-2; 8 bases line up with TRBD1. The trim removed 4 bases at V and 7 bases at J, leaving 5 bases unmatched. CDR3 length equals 13 residues. Germline loops: CDR1 MNHEY, CDR2 SMNVEV (reference sequence). CDR3 nucleotides: TGTGCCAGCAGTTCCCAGGGGGCGCTTGGCTACACCTTC. Translating gives CASSSQGALGYTF.

This clonotype appeared many times. This rearrangement joins TRBV20-1 to TRBJ2-3; tentatively, D is TRBD2 (6 bases). This CDR3 region has 16 residues. V was cut by 3 bases and J by 6 bases, with 22 bases left in between. CDR1 and CDR2 (germline): DFQATT, SNEGSKA (reference sequence). The CDR3 sequence is CSASYVGGPRPDTQYF. CDR3 bases: TGCAGTGCTAGTTATGTCGGGGGACCCCGCCCCGATACGCAGTATTTT.

This clonotype was observed many times. The chain recombines TRBV20-1 with TRBJ2-2; maybe TRBD2 (6 bases). This CDR3 spans 16 amino acids. Trimming stripped 1 base from V and 6 bases from J, with 18 bases between. The V gene's germline CDR1 is DFQATT and CDR2 SNEGSKA (reference sequence). This chain's CDR3 is CSARAWDWGDPGELFF. The CDR3 DNA is TGCAGTGCTAGAGCTTGGGATTGGGGGGACCCCGGGGAGCTGTTTTTT.

The V gene is TRBV25-1, the J gene TRBJ1-6, with 9 bases lining up with TRBD1. Germline V gene lookup returns CDR1 MGHDK and CDR2 SYGVNS. CDR3 size: 16 residues. After removal of 0 bases from V and 9 bases from J, the junction contained 6 bases not matched to a gene. The DNA of the CDR3 is TGTGCCAGCAGTGAATATCCGGGACAGGGAGTTTCACCCCTCCACTTT. The encoded protein is CASSEYPGQGVSPLHF.

This clonotype was observed many times. V usage is TRBV7-3 and J usage is TRBJ2-5; D possibly corresponds to TRBD2 (7 bases). The CDR3 spans 15 residues. Trimming removed 4 bases at V and 5 bases at J, with 17 bases between. Germline CDR1 SGHTA, CDR2 FQGTGA. CDR3 loop: CASSSGGLVGETQYF. The CDR3 DNA follows: TGTGCCAGCAGCTCCGGGGGGCTAGTGGGGGAGACCCAGTACTTC.

The chain has TRBV20-1 and TRBJ2-1; the D gene could be TRBD1 or TRBD2 (7 bases each). The length of the CDR3 is 16 residues. V lost 5 bases and J lost 3, with 20 bases in between. CDR1 is DFQATT and CDR2 is SNEGSKA in the germline V gene (reference sequence). This chain's CDR3 is CSAGRGRGKNYNEQFF. CDR3 sequence (DNA): TGCAGTGCTGGGAGGGGGCGGGGGAAAAACTACAATGAGCAGTTCTTC.

The chain joins TRBV19 to TRBJ2-7; D may be TRBD1 (6 bases). CDR3 length: 14 residues. V lost 1 base, J lost 6 bases, and 13 bases lay in between. The germline V gene encodes CDR1 LNHDA and CDR2 SQIVND (reference sequence). CDR3 region: CASSIGSQGTEQYF. CDR3 in DNA: TGTGCCAGTAGTATAGGTTCGCAGGGGACCGAGCAGTACTTC.

This clonotype was seen at least ten times. The chain recombines TRBV20-1 with TRBJ1-1; D uncertain. V lost 0 bases and J 6 bases, leaving 11 bases between the germline ends. The CDR3 covers 13 residues. Germline V lookup: CDR1 DFQATT, CDR2 SNEGSKA (reference sequence). The CDR3 sequence: CSARDGLWSEAFF. As DNA, the CDR3 is TGCAGTGCTAGAGATGGATTGTGGTCTGAAGCTTTCTTT.

The chain joins TRBV6-1 to TRBJ1-4; TRBD1 aligns across 7 bases. V gave up 5 bases and J gave up 8 bases; unmatched junction bases: 14. The CDR3 is 16 residues long. CDR1 is MNHNS, CDR2 SASEGT, per germline. CDR3 protein: CASSNEGQWMSEKLFF. CDR3 in DNA: TGTGCCAGCAGTAACGAGGGACAGTGGATGTCGGAAAAACTGTTTTTT.

At least ten counts were recorded for this clonotype. The genes are TRBV5-1 and TRBJ2-7, with 9 bases identical to TRBD1. Trimming removed 4 bases from V and 7 bases from J; junction bases left unmatched: 9. CDR3 length: 14 amino acids. Germline-derived CDR1 and CDR2 are SGHRS and YFSETQ. The CDR3 loop reads CASSLADRGGEQYF. The CDR3 coding sequence is TGCGCCAGCAGCCTCGCCGACAGGGGGGGTGAGCAGTACTTC.

In this sample, this clonotype turned up many times. The chain is built from TRBV18 and TRBJ2-5; TRBD1 aligns across 10 bases. There are 15 residues in the CDR3. Germline V CDR1 and CDR2: KGHSH, LQKENI. J gave up 5 bases and V 2 bases, and 5 bases lay outside the gene matches. CDR3 nucleotides: TGTGCCAGCTCACCAATGGGACAGGGGTTGGAGACCCAGTACTTC. It yields the protein CASSPMGQGLETQYF.

As regards this clonotype: A much larger clonotype is one base distant, so this may be a read error. The chain carries TRBV7-9 and TRBJ2-2, with 9 positions matching TRBD1. The CDR3 totals 17 residues. CDR1 and CDR2 (germline): SEHNR, FQNEAQ (reference sequence). The DNA for the CDR3 is TGTGCCAGCAGCTACCCGGGACAGGGATTCGACACCGGGGAGCAGTTTTTT. It encodes CASSYPGQGFDTGEQFF.

The sample holds many counts of this clonotype. CDR3 coding DNA: TGTGCCACGGGGACTACAGACTACAATGAGCAGTTCTTC. Translation gives CATGTTDYNEQFF. This chain connects TRBV6-1 to TRBJ2-1; 7 nucleotides line up with TRBD2. The V segment lost 10 bases and the J segment 3 bases; nucleotides outside the gene matches: 6. Germline V gives CDR1 MNHNS, CDR2 SASEGT. The CDR3 has 13 residues.

This clonotype occurred a few times. V usage is TRBV4-3 and J usage is TRBJ1-6, with D possibly matching TRBD1 (5 bases). Germline V gene data show CDR1 as LGHNA and CDR2 as YSLEER. V was clipped by 0 bases and J by 10 bases, with 7 bases between them. The CDR3 totals 13 residues. CDR3 DNA: TGCGCCAGCAGCCAAGAGCAGGGATCACCCCTCCACTTT. Amino acids: CASSQEQGSPLHF.

This clonotype was detected many times. The chain is built from TRBV20-1 and TRBJ2-7; D is ambiguous. V lost 0 bases, J lost 3 bases, and 12 bases lay in between. The CDR3 sequence is 14 residues long. CDR1 is DFQATT, CDR2 SNEGSKA, per germline (reference sequence). This CDR3 is CSARDIGRNYEQYF. In nucleotides, the CDR3 is TGCAGTGCTAGAGATATCGGAAGAAACTACGAGCAGTACTTC.

This clonotype was seen ten or more times. This chain uses TRBV28 with TRBJ2-3, with D perhaps TRBD1 or TRBD2 (5 bases each). The CDR3 spans 15 residues. V lost 1 base, J lost 7 bases, and 15 bases lay in between. The germline gives CDR1 MDHEN, CDR2 SYDVKM. The CDR3 loop reads CASSLSRDAGYTQYF. CDR3 DNA: TGTGCCAGCAGTTTATCTCGGGACGCCGGCTATACGCAGTATTTT.